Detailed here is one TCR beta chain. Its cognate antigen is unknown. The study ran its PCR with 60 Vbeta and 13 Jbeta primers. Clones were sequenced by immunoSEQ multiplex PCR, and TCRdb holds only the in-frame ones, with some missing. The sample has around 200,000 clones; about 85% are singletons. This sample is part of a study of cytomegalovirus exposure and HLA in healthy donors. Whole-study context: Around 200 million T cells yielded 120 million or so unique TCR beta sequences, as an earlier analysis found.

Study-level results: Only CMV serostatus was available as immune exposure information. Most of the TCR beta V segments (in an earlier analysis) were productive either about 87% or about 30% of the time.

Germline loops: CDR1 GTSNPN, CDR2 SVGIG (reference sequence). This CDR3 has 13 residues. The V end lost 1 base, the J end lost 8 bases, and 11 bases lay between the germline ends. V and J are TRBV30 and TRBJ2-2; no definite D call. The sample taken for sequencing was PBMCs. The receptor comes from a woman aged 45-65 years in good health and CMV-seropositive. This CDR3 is CAWSAQVTGELFF. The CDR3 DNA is TGTGCCTGGAGTGCCCAAGTAACTGGGGAGCTGTTTTTT.